The 19 T cell receptor beta chains below were found in one sample sequenced in a study of HIV-infected children after antiretroviral therapy interruption. Unique molecular identifiers were included in an RNA-based 3' RACE TCR library. Each CDR3 protein is one row after TCRdb ran MiXCR on the 3' RACE reads. The table records 30,000 to 40,000 distinct CDR3 sequences, just over 6.5% of them present only once. Specified treatment: PENTA 11 planned treatment interruption arm or continuous ART arm. The specimen comprised CD45RA+ CD4+ T cells from PBMCs, pooled from several time points, sampled from a donor given antiretroviral therapy, either interrupted or continuous. Regarding subset: naive CD4+ CD45RA+ CD45RO- T cells. These TCRs come from a pool of human donors with HIV.

Many counts were recorded for this clonotype. The chain uses TRBV6-2 or TRBV6-3 and TRBJ1-5; no clear D. The CDR3 is 13 amino acids. Trimming cost V 2 bases and J 7 bases, with 9 bases left between them. CDR1 and CDR2 from the germline V gene are MNHEY and SVGEGT. The CDR3 region has the DNA TGTGCCAGCAGTTACGTAGGGATCCAGCCCCAGCATTTT. Its protein is CASSYVGIQPQHF.

This clonotype showed up many times. The V call is TRBV4-1, the J call TRBJ2-7; 12 nucleotides agree with TRBD2. Germline V gene lookup returns CDR1 MGHRA and CDR2 YSYEKL. The CDR3 runs to 17 residues. V was clipped by 4 bases and J by 0 bases; unmatched bases: 7. The CDR3 spells CASSPWTSGTSSYEQYF. CDR3 bases: TGCGCCAGCAGCCCATGGACTAGCGGGACCAGCTCCTACGAGCAGTACTTC.

Ten or more counts support this clonotype. CDR3 amino acids: CASSPDRNQPQHF. The CDR3 DNA reads TGTGCCAGCTCACCGGACAGAAATCAGCCCCAGCATTTT. The chain has TRBV18 and TRBJ1-5; D is possibly TRBD1 (6 bases). CDR1 KGHSH and CDR2 LQKENI come from the germline V gene. The CDR3 spans 13 residues. With 3 bases removed from V and 4 bases from J, the gap between germline ends came to 7 bases.

This clonotype was detected many times. One end of the junction fails to match germline, which may point to a read error. J is TRBJ2-5 and V is TRBV4-1, with a weak D call TRBD2 (6 bases). Germline V CDR1 and CDR2: MGHRA, YSYEKL. The CDR3 is 15 amino acids. The CDR3 is CASSRDWGNQDTQYF. Here the CDR3 DNA reads TGTGCCAGCAGCCGGGACTGGGGGAACCAAGACACCCAGTACTTT.

V and J are TRBV5-5 and TRBJ2-2; the D gene is possibly TRBD1 (5 bases). Per the germline V gene, CDR1 is SGHKS and CDR2 is YYEKEE (reference sequence). V dropped 1 base and J dropped 8 bases, with 12 bases sitting between them. The CDR3 sequence is 14 residues long. In nucleotides, the CDR3 is TGTGCCAGCAGCTTGATGGGGCAAGGTGGGGAGCTGTTTTTT. This gives the protein CASSLMGQGGELFF. The full variable domain, rest sourced from reference TRBV5-5 and TRBJ2-2, is DAGVTQSPTHLIKTRGQQVTLRCSPISGHKSVSWYQQVLGQGPQFIFQYYEKEERGRGNFPDRFSARQFPNYSSELNVNALLLGDSALYLCASSLMGQGGELFFGEGSRLTVL.

This clonotype came up many times. This chain uses TRBV7-9 with TRBJ2-1; D may be TRBD1 (5 bases). V lost 5 bases and J lost 1, with 9 bases in between. This CDR3 region has 14 residues. Germline V gene data show CDR1 as SEHNR and CDR2 as FQNEAQ (reference sequence). The CDR3, as DNA: TGTGCCAGCAGCCCTAGGGGATCCTACAATGAGCAGTTCTTC. It specifies CASSPRGSYNEQFF.

At least ten counts were recorded for this clonotype. The rearrangement uses TRBV5-1 and TRBJ1-2; D is unresolved. Germline-derived CDR1 and CDR2 are SGHRS and YFSETQ. The CDR3 runs to 13 residues. V was shortened by 4 bases and J by 5 bases, with 12 bases between the two germline ends. CDR3 bases: TGCGCCAGCAGCCGAGGGCCGGAATATGGCTACACCTTC. Its protein product is CASSRGPEYGYTF.

The V call is TRBV7-2, the J call TRBJ2-7; D call uncertain. Trimming removed 3 bases at V and 2 bases at J, with 14 bases between. Germline lookup yields CDR1 SGHTA and CDR2 FQGNSA. The CDR3 covers 15 residues. The CDR3 protein is CASSFASPSAYEQYF. The CDR3 coding sequence is TGTGCCAGCAGCTTCGCCTCCCCAAGCGCCTACGAGCAGTACTTC.

This clonotype occurred many times. V is TRBV24-1 and J is TRBJ2-5; D unresolved. Per germline, CDR1 KGHDR and CDR2 SFDVKD. Between the trimmed V and J ends, which lost 1 base and 4 bases, there was a span of 3 bases. The CDR3 length is 12 residues. CDR3 loop: CATSDLGETQYF. CDR3 nucleotide sequence: TGTGCCACCAGTGATTTAGGAGAGACCCAGTACTTC.

The sample holds many counts of this clonotype. The V gene is TRBV20-1, the J gene TRBJ2-5; 11 nucleotides agree with TRBD2. The V gene's germline CDR1 is DFQATT and CDR2 SNEGSKA (reference sequence). The CDR3 length is 15 residues. Germline trimming cut 5 bases from V and 5 bases from J; bases unmatched to any gene: 10. Here the CDR3 DNA reads TGCAGTGCTGGACCTAGCGGGAGGAGGGGGGAGACCCAGTACTTC. Translating gives CSAGPSGRRGETQYF.

This clonotype has more than one count but fewer than ten. This chain connects TRBV29-1 to TRBJ1-1; the match to TRBD1 covers 7 bases. Germline-derived CDR1 and CDR2 are SQVTM and ANQGSEA. V lost 7 bases, J lost 1 base, and 6 bases stayed unmatched. This CDR3 region has 13 residues. The CDR3 DNA reads as TGCAGCGGGGAAGGGGGCAGGAACACTGAAGCTTTCTTT. Residues: CSGEGGRNTEAFF.

This clonotype was seen only a few times. The chain employs TRBV28 and TRBJ2-7; TRBD1 agrees at 8 bases. Germline V lookup: CDR1 MDHEN, CDR2 SYDVKM. The CDR3 loop spans 18 amino acids. Trimming took 2 bases from V and 3 from J; bases not matched to a gene: 15. This chain's CDR3 is CASSLTFGPQDRDYEQYF. The CDR3 DNA follows: TGTGCCAGCAGTTTAACGTTTGGTCCCCAGGACAGGGACTACGAGCAGTACTTC. The variable domain in full, completed from reference TRBV28 and TRBJ2-7, reads DVKVTQSSRYLVKRTGEKVFLECVQDMDHENMFWYRQDPGLGLRLIYFSYDVKMKEKGDIPEGYSVSREKKERFSLILESASTNQTSMYLCASSLTFGPQDRDYEQYFGPGTRLTVT.

This clonotype was seen ten or more times. V is TRBV27 and J is TRBJ1-1; D may be TRBD1 (5 bases). Trimming removed 4 bases at V and 3 bases at J, with 12 bases between. The CDR3 contains 14 residues. In germline, CDR1 is MNHEY, CDR2 SMNVEV (reference sequence). For the CDR3, the DNA is TGTGCCAGCAGTTCGGTTTGGGGGGACACTGAAGCTTTCTTT. It is translated as CASSSVWGDTEAFF.

The gene calls are TRBV20-1 and TRBJ1-5; D is unresolved. The CDR3 extends over 14 amino acids. CDR1 DFQATT and CDR2 SNEGSKA come from the germline V gene (reference sequence). The V and J ends lost 2 bases and 7 bases respectively, with 15 bases between them. CDR3 nucleotides: TGCAGTGCTAGACCACCGGGAGGAAAACAGCCCCAGCATTTT. It codes for CSARPPGGKQPQHF.

This sequence joins TRBV7-6 and TRBJ2-5; D gene unclear. Trimming removed 2 bases at V and 1 base at J, with 8 bases between. This CDR3 comprises 14 residues. The germline V gene encodes CDR1 SGHVS and CDR2 FNYEAQ. The DNA for the CDR3 is TGTGCCAGCAGCTTATCTAGGGTCCAAGAGACCCAGTACTTC. The encoded protein is CASSLSRVQETQYF.

This clonotype was detected many times. One junction end does not reproduce the germline sequence, and a read error may be involved. The J gene is TRBJ1-6, the V gene TRBV19; D is undetermined. CDR3 length: 12 amino acids. CDR1 and CDR2 (germline): LNHDA, SQIVND (reference sequence). The CDR3 region is CASSPDNSPLYF. DNA for the CDR3: TGTGCCAGCAGTCCCGACAATTCGCCCCTCTACTTT.

The table lists this clonotype with many counts. The rearrangement joins TRBV29-1 to TRBJ2-3; D not resolved. V dropped 7 bases and J dropped 0 bases, with 5 bases sitting between them. CDR1 and CDR2 from the germline V gene are SQVTM and ANQGSEA. The CDR3 consists of 11 residues. The CDR3 spells CSDLSTDTQYF. Here the CDR3 DNA reads TGCAGCGACCTCAGCACAGATACGCAGTATTTT.

This clonotype was seen repeatedly, ten times or more. The chain uses TRBV27 and TRBJ2-2; TRBD2 matches 8 bases. The germline gives CDR1 MNHEY, CDR2 SMNVEV (reference sequence). With 5 bases clipped from V and 7 bases from J, the junction kept 12 bases outside the gene matches. CDR3 size: 16 residues. The CDR3 nucleotides read TGTGCCAGCAGTACCCGCCTCAAGCGGGGGAGCGGGGAGCTGTTTTTT. Residues: CASSTRLKRGSGELFF.

The chain joins TRBV6-6 to TRBJ2-5; tentative D call: TRBD1 (5 bases). Germline CDR1 MNHNY, CDR2 SVGAGI (reference sequence). V was shortened by 1 base and J by 1 base, with 7 bases between the two germline ends. The CDR3 has 14 residues. The DNA of the CDR3 is TGTGCCAGCAGTTACTACACAGGCCAAGAGACCCAGTACTTC. The encoded protein is CASSYYTGQETQYF.